These 28 T cell receptor beta chains were sequenced from one sample in a study of OX40 agonist ivuxolimab in advanced cancers. Sequencing was performed with immunoSEQ multiplex PCR; in TCRdb, only in-frame clones are kept and a portion is missing. The table shows nearly 110,000 clones, with approximately 90% occurring only once. The material sequenced was CD4+ or CD8+ T cells sorted from blood, taken in a trial of the OX40 agonist ivuxolimab. These receptors all stem from an adult with an advanced solid tumor such as melanoma, head and neck, liver or kidney cancer.

The gene calls are TRBV19 and TRBJ2-5; TRBD1 aligns across 7 bases. J gave up 5 bases and V 6 bases, and 15 bases lay outside the gene matches. This CDR3 has 16 residues. Germline CDR1 and CDR2: LNHDA and SQIVND (reference sequence). The CDR3 loop reads CASSSRGLEARETQYF. CDR3 in DNA: TGTGCCAGTAGCTCGAGGGGGCTAGAGGCCAGGGAGACCCAGTACTTC.

The CDR3 spells CASSLGLGSAEQYF. The DNA for the CDR3 is TGTGCCAGCAGTTTAGGACTAGGGTCCGCCGAGCAGTACTTC. This chain uses TRBV27 with TRBJ2-7, with TRBD2 matching over 7 bases. CDR3 size: 14 residues. Germline CDR1 is MNHEY and CDR2 is SMNVEV (reference sequence). V gave up 2 bases and J gave up 6 bases; unmatched junction bases: 7.

This clone was detected once. The chain is built from TRBV6-1 and TRBJ1-2; 7 nucleotides agree with TRBD1. CDR1 is MNHNS, CDR2 SASEGT, per germline. The CDR3 extends over 14 amino acids. With 3 bases clipped from V and 2 bases from J, the junction kept 3 bases outside the gene matches. The CDR3 nucleotides read TGTGCCAGCAGTGAGGCAGGGGGAAACTATGGCTACACCTTC. It is translated as CASSEAGGNYGYTF.

This clone appeared a single time. This sequence joins TRBV5-4 and TRBJ2-1, with D maybe TRBD2 (5 bases). V was cut by 2 bases and J by 5 bases, with 8 bases left in between. The CDR3 covers 13 residues. CDR1 is SGHNT, CDR2 YYREEE, per germline (reference sequence). CDR3 amino acids: CASSFLANNEQFF. The DNA of the CDR3 is TGTGCCAGCAGCTTCCTAGCTAACAATGAGCAGTTCTTC.

The genes are TRBV18 and TRBJ2-7; 13 positions match TRBD2. This CDR3 comprises 16 residues. Germline values: CDR1 KGHSH, CDR2 LQKENI. Trimming at V came to 5 bases and at J to 5 bases, leaving 9 bases not matched to a gene. CDR3 loop: CASSGSGLAGFHEQYF. The DNA of the CDR3 is TGTGCCAGCTCAGGATCGGGACTAGCGGGATTCCACGAGCAGTACTTC.

The V call is TRBV6-5, the J call TRBJ2-5; D possibly corresponds to TRBD1 (6 bases). The CDR3 has 11 residues. Germline V gene sequence: CDR1 MNHEY, CDR2 SVGAGI. Trimming removed 8 bases at V and 3 bases at J, with 7 bases between. This chain's CDR3 is CASAGEETQYF. For the CDR3, the DNA is TGTGCCAGCGCAGGGGAAGAGACCCAGTACTTC.

The chain recombines TRBV5-4 with TRBJ1-5; D is perhaps TRBD1 (6 bases). This CDR3 has 17 residues. The ends were cut back, 2 bases at V and 6 bases at J, with 21 bases in the middle. The germline CDR1 and CDR2 sequences are SGHNT and YYREEE (reference sequence). This CDR3 reads CASSLGGLGGEGQPQHF. The CDR3 DNA reads TGTGCCAGCAGCTTAGGCGGATTGGGGGGCGAAGGTCAGCCCCAGCATTTT. The complete variable domain, with remaining parts taken from reference TRBV5-4 and TRBJ1-5, reads ETGVTQSPTHLIKTRGQQVTLRCSSQSGHNTVSWYQQALGQGPQFIFQYYREEENGRGNFPPRFSGLQFPNYSSELNVNALELDDSALYLCASSLGGLGGEGQPQHFGDGTRLSIL.

V gene TRBV4-2 combines with J gene TRBJ2-1, with D possibly being TRBD1 (6 bases). Trimming took 0 bases from V and 3 from J, leaving 15 bases between them. CDR1 LGHNA and CDR2 YNFKEQ come from the germline V gene. The CDR3 has 17 residues. The CDR3 DNA reads as TGTGCCAGCAGCCAAGAAACCACAGGGAGAATCTACAATGAGCAGTTCTTC. It codes for CASSQETTGRIYNEQFF.

DNA for the CDR3: TGTGCCAGCTCACGAAGCGGATCCTACAATGAGCAGTTCTTC. Translating it yields CASSRSGSYNEQFF. The genes are TRBV18 and TRBJ2-1, with TRBD2 as a possible D gene (5 bases). Trimming took 4 bases from V and 1 from J, leaving 8 bases between them. This CDR3 is 14 amino acids long. The germline gives CDR1 KGHSH, CDR2 LQKENI.

The rearrangement uses TRBV7-2 and TRBJ2-7; unclear D gene. The germline CDR1 and CDR2 sequences are SGHTA and FQGNSA. Trimming removed 1 base at V and 4 bases at J, with 11 bases between. There are 14 residues in the CDR3. The CDR3: CASSLGRPQYEQYF. CDR3 nucleotides: TGTGCCAGCAGCTTAGGGCGACCGCAATACGAGCAGTACTTC.

This clone was found many times. The V and J genes are TRBV7-6 and TRBJ2-7; TRBD1 aligns across 7 bases. Germline V gene lookup returns CDR1 SGHVS and CDR2 FNYEAQ. This CDR3 region has 15 residues. V lost 5 bases, J lost 2 bases, and 9 bases stayed unmatched. In DNA, the CDR3 is TGTGCCAGCAGCCCCAGGGGGAGAGACGCCTACGAGCAGTACTTC. Translating gives CASSPRGRDAYEQYF.

This clone was picked up one time. V usage is TRBV7-6 and J usage is TRBJ1-4; weak D call: TRBD1 (5 bases). The CDR3 extends over 13 amino acids. Germline V gene data show CDR1 as SGHVS and CDR2 as FNYEAQ. Trimming shortened V by 2 bases and J by 10 bases, and 11 bases separated the two germline ends. This chain's CDR3 is CASSLSGVGKLFF. The CDR3, as DNA: TGTGCCAGCAGCTTATCGGGGGTGGGAAAACTGTTTTTT.

The chain combines TRBV7-9 with TRBJ2-7; D call uncertain. CDR1 and CDR2 from the germline V gene are SEHNR and FQNEAQ (reference sequence). The CDR3 length is 13 residues. With 2 bases removed from V and 10 bases from J, the gap between germline ends came to 15 bases. Here the CDR3 reads CASSLLAGDPQYF. CDR3 bases: TGTGCCAGCAGCTTATTAGCTGGTGATCCTCAGTACTTC.

The V and J genes are TRBV7-2 and TRBJ2-1; D unresolved. The CDR3 has 15 amino acids. The V end lost 4 bases, the J end lost 1 base, and 11 bases lay between the germline ends. Germline CDR1 reads SGHTA; CDR2 reads FQGNSA. The CDR3 DNA sequence: TGTGCCAGCAGCTCTCACCCTTTATCCTACAATGAGCAGTTCTTC. Protein sequence: CASSSHPLSYNEQFF.

The rearrangement links TRBV6-1 to TRBJ2-1; 9 positions agree with TRBD2. The CDR3 is 15 amino acids. V shed 1 base, J shed 6 bases, and the junction held 4 bases outside the gene matches. Germline assignment: CDR1 MNHNS and CDR2 SASEGT. The CDR3 protein is CASSEGDSGSNEQFF. The DNA of the CDR3 is TGTGCCAGCAGTGAAGGAGATAGCGGGAGCAATGAGCAGTTCTTC.

The CDR3, as DNA: TGTGCCAGCAGTCTAGGGGCCGCTCCTGGCTACACCTTC. Residues: CASSLGAAPGYTF. The V and J genes are TRBV28 and TRBJ1-2, with a weak D call TRBD1 (5 bases). The CDR3 contains 13 residues. The germline CDR1 and CDR2 sequences are MDHEN and SYDVKM. V dropped 5 bases and J dropped 7 bases, with 14 bases sitting between them.

This chain connects TRBV27 to TRBJ2-3; the D is unclear. The germline V gene has CDR1 MNHEY and CDR2 SMNVEV (reference sequence). The CDR3 is 13 amino acids. The V and J ends lost 6 bases and 2 bases respectively, with 9 bases between them. The DNA for the CDR3 is TGTGCCAGCAGACGCAGGAACACAGATACGCAGTATTTT. This sequence encodes CASRRRNTDTQYF.

The rearrangement uses TRBV28 and TRBJ1-3, with 7 positions matching TRBD1. J was trimmed by 4 bases and V by 4 bases; bases with no gene match: 10. The CDR3 covers 16 residues. Germline CDR1 MDHEN, CDR2 SYDVKM. The CDR3 here is CASSWGQFPGGNTIYF. For the CDR3, the DNA is TGTGCCAGCAGTTGGGGACAGTTCCCGGGGGGAAACACCATATATTTT.

The chain couples TRBV27 to TRBJ2-7, with D perhaps given as TRBD1 or TRBD2 (6 bases each). Per the germline V gene, CDR1 is MNHEY and CDR2 is SMNVEV (reference sequence). CDR3 size: 13 residues. Trimming left V 1 base short and J 7 bases short, with 11 bases between. CDR3: CASSLWGAGEQYF. The CDR3 DNA is TGTGCCAGCAGTTTATGGGGGGCTGGGGAGCAGTACTTC.

The chain joins TRBV6-1 to TRBJ1-2; D remains unclear. CDR1 and CDR2 from the germline V gene are MNHNS and SASEGT. This CDR3 is 14 amino acids long. V dropped 6 bases and J dropped 3 bases, with 14 bases sitting between them. Here the CDR3 DNA reads TGTGCCAGCAGGCATTCGGGAGACCACTATGGCTACACCTTC. Protein sequence: CASRHSGDHYGYTF.

The chain uses TRBV11-2 and TRBJ1-4; D is possibly TRBD1 (5 bases). This CDR3 comprises 13 residues. The V gene's germline CDR1 is SGHAT and CDR2 FQNNGV. V shed 4 bases and J shed 7 bases, with 10 bases lying between them. For the CDR3, the DNA is TGTGCCAGCAGCTCCACCCAGGGTGAAAAACTGTTTTTT. Its translation: CASSSTQGEKLFF. The full variable domain, completed using reference TRBV11-2 and TRBJ1-4, is EAGVAQSPRYKIIEKRQSVAFWCNPISGHATLYWYQQILGQGPKLLIQFQNNGVVDDSQLPKDRFSAERLKGVDSTLKIQPAKLEDSAVYLCASSSTQGEKLFFGSGTQLSVL.

The chain is built from TRBV28 and TRBJ1-4; D call uncertain. The germline V gene encodes CDR1 MDHEN and CDR2 SYDVKM. This CDR3 has 14 residues. The V end lost 6 bases, the J end lost 8 bases, and 16 bases lay between the germline ends. The CDR3 coding sequence is TGTGCCAGCAGCACAATGGCGGGTTACGAAAAACTGTTTTTT. This translates into CASSTMAGYEKLFF.

The rearrangement joins TRBV6-5 to TRBJ2-3; D unclear. The CDR3 loop spans 11 amino acids. Germline V gene lookup returns CDR1 MNHEY and CDR2 SVGAGI. The CDR3 sequence is CVASGTDTQYF. The CDR3 DNA follows: TGTGTCGCCAGTGGGACAGATACGCAGTATTTT.

The chain uses TRBV4-1 and TRBJ1-1; 10 bases align to TRBD1. Losses at the gene ends were 2 bases for V and 6 bases for J; bases not matched to a gene: 6. Germline CDR1 and CDR2: MGHRA and YSYEKL. This CDR3 comprises 15 residues. Here the CDR3 DNA reads TGCGCCAGCAGCCAACCCGGGACAGGGGATCCTGAAGCTTTCTTT. Its protein is CASSQPGTGDPEAFF.

The V and J genes are TRBV7-9 and TRBJ1-2; D unclear. The CDR3 has 14 amino acids. V lost 1 base and J lost 1, with 7 bases in between. Germline V gene sequence: CDR1 SEHNR, CDR2 FQNEAQ (reference sequence). In DNA form, the CDR3 reads TGTGCCAGCAGCTTAGTACCGGGTAACTATGGCTACACCTTC. Protein product: CASSLVPGNYGYTF.

The chain joins TRBV27 to TRBJ1-1; D possibly corresponds to TRBD1 (6 bases). CDR1 MNHEY and CDR2 SMNVEV come from the germline V gene (reference sequence). The germline V and J ends were trimmed by 4 bases and 2 bases, with 8 bases remaining between them. The CDR3 runs to 13 residues. The CDR3 loop is CASSSDSNTEAFF. CDR3 coding DNA: TGTGCCAGCAGTTCGGACAGTAACACTGAAGCTTTCTTT.

This chain links TRBV7-8 with TRBJ1-5, with no clear D. CDR1 and CDR2 from the germline V gene are SGHVS and FQNEAQ. There are 18 residues in the CDR3. The V gene lost 1 base and the J gene lost 0 bases, with 16 bases spanning the gap. The CDR3 reads CASSLVPRALYSNQPQHF. CDR3 DNA: TGTGCCAGCAGCTTAGTACCGCGGGCCCTGTATAGCAATCAGCCCCAGCATTTT.

The V gene is TRBV7-2, the J gene TRBJ1-4; D is undetermined. Germline lookup yields CDR1 SGHTA and CDR2 FQGNSA. The CDR3 spans 15 residues. The V and J ends lost 5 bases and 0 bases respectively, with 10 bases between them. CDR3 in amino acids: CASSPGVTTNEKLFF. The DNA of the CDR3 is TGTGCCAGCAGCCCCGGGGTCACAACTAATGAAAAACTGTTTTTT.